This TCR beta chain was observed in a study of T-cell reconstitution after alpha-beta-depleted transplantation in children. The TCRbeta library was prepared with unique molecular identifiers. One entry per CDR3 protein results from TCRdb running MiXCR on the PCR reads. The repertoire holds around 410,000 distinct CDR3 sequences, with about a tenth as singletons. V was clipped by 0 bases and J by 7 bases, with 11 bases between them. The germline V gene encodes CDR1 SGHDT and CDR2 YYEEEE. The CDR3 totals 13 residues. Sequences were derived from PBMCs from the stem cell graft donor, sampled from the stem cell graft. The clonotype was recovered from a human donor who donated a stem cell graft to a child with acute myeloid leukemia. The gene calls are TRBV5-6 and TRBJ2-7; D is ambiguous. The CDR3 DNA follows: TGTGCCAGCAGCTTGGGTGGGTCCTGGGAGCAGTACGTC. Protein: CASSLGGSWEQYV.